These T cell receptor beta chains were read from a single sample in a study of long-term antiretroviral therapy in people with HIV. Sequencing was performed with immunoSEQ multiplex PCR; in TCRdb, only in-frame clones are kept and a portion is missing. The sample lists around 20,000 clones, around 90% occurring once. The sample here was unsorted PBMCs, taken 0.2 years before starting antiretroviral therapy. The receptor set was obtained from a man younger than 35 with HIV. Each CDR3 is given with its conserved first and last residue. The D gene is left open where the match is weak. Clone size appears in some rows only: once, few, many, or a class for an expanded clone.

j_gene,abundance,d_gene,v_gene,CDR3aa,CDR3nt
TRBJ1-6,.,.,TRBV7-9,CASSLDSQGGSPLHF,TGTGCCAGCAGCTTAGATTCCCAGGGCGGTTCACCCCTCCACTTT
TRBJ2-7,.,.,TRBV11-2,CASSLFSGLEQYF,TGTGCCAGCAGCTTATTTTCGGGGCTCGAGCAGTACTTC
TRBJ2-1,.,TRBD2,TRBV10-3,CAINPTSGSNGEQFF,TGTGCCATCAACCCGACTAGCGGATCAAATGGTGAGCAGTTCTTC
TRBJ1-6,.,.,TRBV11-2,CASSPRGGSVYGSPLHF,TGTGCCAGCAGCCCGAGGGGGGGGTCCGTTTATGGGTCACCCCTCCACTTT
TRBJ2-5,.,.,TRBV7-7,CASSPAQQETQYF,TGTGCTAGCAGCCCCGCTCAACAAGAGACCCAGTACTTC
TRBJ2-7,large,TRBD1,TRBV6-6,CASSPDRVYEQYF,TGTGCCAGCAGTCCGGACAGGGTGTACGAGCAGTACTTC
TRBJ2-7,.,.,TRBV4-2,CASSSRTDSTGEQYF,TGTGCCAGCAGCTCCCGGACTGATTCAACCGGGGAGCAGTACTTC
TRBJ2-7,.,.,TRBV14,CASSQSGGSYEQYF,TGTGCCAGCAGCCAGTCAGGGGGGTCCTACGAGCAGTACTTC
TRBJ2-2,.,.,TRBV11-1,CASSARKRGNTGELFF,TGTGCCAGCAGCGCAAGAAAAAGGGGGAACACCGGGGAGCTGTTTTTT
TRBJ1-1,.,.,TRBV5-1,CASSLGPRNTEAFF,TGCGCCAGCAGCTTGGGACCTAGGAACACTGAAGCTTTCTTT
TRBJ2-1,.,TRBD2,TRBV9,CASSVGVLAGDNEQFF,TGTGCCAGCAGCGTTGGAGTTCTAGCGGGAGATAATGAGCAGTTCTTC
TRBJ1-5,.,.,TRBV6-5,CASSSGQGVDQPQHF,TGTGCCAGCAGTTCGGGACAAGGGGTGGATCAGCCCCAGCATTTT
TRBJ2-2,.,.,TRBV9,CASSTKEGAGGELFF,TGTGCCAGCAGCACCAAGGAGGGGGCCGGCGGGGAGCTGTTTTTT
TRBJ2-1,.,TRBD2,TRBV5-1,CASSSSSGSNEQFF,TGCGCCAGCAGCTCTAGTAGCGGGAGCAATGAGCAGTTCTTC
TRBJ1-1,.,TRBD1,TRBV6-6,CASGQDRAGTEAFF,TGTGCCAGCGGACAGGACAGGGCTGGAACTGAAGCTTTCTTT
TRBJ2-7,medium-sized,.,TRBV19,CASSIGAGAGYEQYF,TGTGCCAGTAGTATAGGGGCCGGGGCAGGCTACGAGCAGTACTTC
TRBJ2-7,.,.,TRBV30,CAWSPQPSEQYF,TGTGCCTGGAGTCCTCAGCCGAGCGAGCAGTACTTC
TRBJ1-3,once,TRBD1,TRBV5-6,CASSFTGGGNTIYF,TGTGCCAGCAGCTTTACAGGGGGCGGAAACACCATATATTTT
TRBJ2-4,.,.,TRBV10-3,CAIRDLAKNIQYF,TGTGCCATAAGGGACCTAGCCAAAAACATTCAGTACTTC
TRBJ1-1,.,.,TRBV4-2,CASSQDRTGRWLNTEAFF,TGTGCCAGCAGCCAAGATCGTACAGGAAGGTGGCTGAACACTGAAGCTTTCTTT
TRBJ2-5,.,.,TRBV29-1,CSVEGLQMTGIQETQYF,TGCAGCGTTGAAGGTCTACAAATGACCGGGATCCAAGAGACCCAGTACTTC
TRBJ2-3,few,TRBD2,TRBV2,CASTLLAGGRTDTQYF,TGTGCCAGCACCTTACTAGCGGGGGGGCGCACAGATACGCAGTATTTT